The subject of this entry is one T cell receptor beta chain. This record comes from a study of response to subunit inactivated influenza vaccine. Each CDR3 protein gets one entry after TCRdb re-called the RT-PCR reads with MiXCR. The sample consists of roughly 540,000 distinct CDR3 sequences, around a quarter of them appearing once. V was trimmed by 6 bases and J by 2 bases, leaving 14 bases between them. Germline V gene sequence: CDR1 SGDLS, CDR2 YYNGEE. The CDR3 is 14 amino acids. These data are also associated with another study on T cells expressing NK-cell markers. In that study: TCR beta libraries carry UMIs added by 5'RACE template switching. The eight sequenced donors comprised seven who were HCMV-seropositive and one who was seronegative. Among CD8+ T cells from about 6 donors, dominant NKG2C+ clonotypes accounted for roughly 1.0-7.0%. In a handful of donors, dominant clonotypes made up about 28.3-65% of CD3+CD56-NKG2C+ cells.

Sequencing was performed on CD4+ T cells sorted from PBMCs, taken 11 to 12 days after vaccination. The V call is TRBV9, the J call TRBJ2-5, with TRBD1 as a possible D gene (5 bases). The TCR comes from a man aged 50 to 60 who received an inactivated influenza vaccine. CDR3 in DNA: TGTGCCAGCACCCAGACAGCGAATCAAGAGACCCAGTACTTC. This translates into CASTQTANQETQYF.